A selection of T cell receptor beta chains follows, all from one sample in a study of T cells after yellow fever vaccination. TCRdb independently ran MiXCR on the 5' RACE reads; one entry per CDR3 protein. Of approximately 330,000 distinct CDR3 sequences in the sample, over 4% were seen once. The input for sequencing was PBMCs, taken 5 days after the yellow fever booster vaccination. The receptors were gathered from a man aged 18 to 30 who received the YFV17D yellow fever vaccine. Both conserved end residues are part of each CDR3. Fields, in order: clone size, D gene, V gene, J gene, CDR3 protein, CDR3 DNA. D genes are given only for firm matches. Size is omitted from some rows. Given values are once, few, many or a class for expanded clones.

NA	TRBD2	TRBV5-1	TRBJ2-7	CASSVQGGGTEQYF	TGCGCCAGCAGCGTTCAAGGCGGGGGGACCGAGCAGTACTTC
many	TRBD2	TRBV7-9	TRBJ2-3	CASSLALAGSTDTQYF	TGTGCCAGCAGCTTAGCCCTAGCGGGGAGCACAGATACGCAGTATTTT
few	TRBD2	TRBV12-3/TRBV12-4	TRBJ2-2	CASSVAGKRELFF	TGTGCCAGCAGTGTAGCGGGGAAAAGGGAGCTGTTTTTT
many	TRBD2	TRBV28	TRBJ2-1	CASSKNLVAGGLYLYNEQFF	TGTGCCAGCAGCAAAAACCTGGTAGCGGGGGGACTTTATTTATACAATGAGCAGTTCTTC
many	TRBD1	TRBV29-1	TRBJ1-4	CSAGGGLGQSNEKLFF	TGCAGCGCCGGAGGGGGACTGGGACAGAGTAATGAAAAACTGTTTTTT
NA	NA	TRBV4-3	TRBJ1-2	CASSQDLAPYGYTF	TGCGCCAGCAGCCAAGATTTGGCCCCCTACGGCTACACCTTC
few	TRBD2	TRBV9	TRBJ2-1	CASSPPAGDNEQFF	TGTGCCAGCAGCCCTCCCGCGGGGGACAATGAGCAGTTCTTC
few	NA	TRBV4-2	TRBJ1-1	CASSQDGVRRTEAFF	TGTGCCAGCAGCCAAGATGGAGTCCGGCGGACTGAAGCTTTCTTT
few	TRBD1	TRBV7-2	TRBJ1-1	CASTPKTGGIDEAFF	TGTGCCAGCACTCCAAAGACAGGGGGCATCGATGAAGCTTTCTTT
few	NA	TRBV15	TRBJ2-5	CATSRDTYQETQYF	TGTGCCACCAGCAGAGATACGTACCAAGAGACCCAGTACTTC